What follows are 27 T cell receptor beta chains derived from one specimen sequenced in a study of T cell repertoires in cytomegalovirus infection. TCRdb redid the calling of the reads with MiXCR, one entry per CDR3 protein. In the table there are tens of thousands of distinct CDR3 sequences, under 55% of which are singletons. These TCRs are of unknown antigen specificity. This material consisted of CD8+ T cells from cultured PBMCs, taken from culture after CMV antigen stimulation. The source is a human donor in good health (CMV status not recorded). Some clones in this sample may be carry-over from other donors' samples.

The rearrangement joins TRBV7-4 to TRBJ1-5; tentative D call: TRBD1 (6 bases). CDR1 and CDR2 (germline): SGHVT, SQSDAQ. The length of the CDR3 is 14 residues. V lost 2 bases and J lost 3, with 8 bases in between. CDR3 in amino acids: CASSLPGVNQPQHF. The CDR3 nucleotides read TGTGCCAGCAGCTTACCAGGGGTCAATCAGCCCCAGCATTTT.

This clonotype was counted between two and nine times. The gene calls are TRBV6-6 and TRBJ2-2, with D perhaps matching TRBD2 (5 bases). V lost 7 bases, J lost 1 base, and 13 bases lay in between. This CDR3 has 15 residues. CDR1 is MNHNY and CDR2 is SVGAGI in the germline V gene (reference sequence). The CDR3 coding sequence is TGTGCCAGCACCCGAGGGATACAGAACACCGGGGAGCTGTTTTTT. It encodes CASTRGIQNTGELFF.

This CDR3 reads CASSLSTSGVWEQYF. DNA of the CDR3: TGTGCCAGCAGCTTATCTACTAGCGGGGTTTGGGAGCAGTACTTC. This chain links TRBV7-6 with TRBJ2-7; 10 bases are a match to TRBD2. The germline V gene encodes CDR1 SGHVS and CDR2 FNYEAQ. CDR3 length: 15 residues. The ends lost 2 bases at V and 7 bases at J; junction bases unmatched: 8.

This chain connects TRBV11-2 to TRBJ2-7; TRBD2 aligns across 11 bases. CDR3 size: 16 residues. The V gene end was trimmed by 3 bases and the J gene end by 2 bases; junction bases not matched to a gene: 6. CDR1 is SGHAT and CDR2 is FQNNGV in the germline V gene. This CDR3 reads CASSFWASGRTYEQYF. CDR3 DNA: TGTGCCAGCAGCTTCTGGGCTAGCGGGAGGACCTACGAGCAGTACTTC.

This chain connects TRBV19 to TRBJ2-7; TRBD2 is a possible D gene (5 bases). Trimming took 4 bases from V and 5 from J, leaving 18 bases between them. The CDR3 has 15 amino acids. CDR1 is LNHDA, CDR2 SQIVND, per germline (reference sequence). CDR3 nucleotides: TGTGCCAGTAGTAATCTGCAACTAGACATCCACGAGCAGTACTTC. This sequence encodes CASSNLQLDIHEQYF.

This clonotype appeared a few times. The gene calls are TRBV7-8 and TRBJ1-5, with D perhaps matching TRBD1 (5 bases). V was clipped by 5 bases and J by 3 bases, with 17 bases between them. The length of the CDR3 is 16 residues. Germline lookup yields CDR1 SGHVS and CDR2 FQNEAQ. The CDR3: CASSPPGGWDNQPQHF. The CDR3, as DNA: TGTGCCAGCAGCCCCCCGGGGGGATGGGACAATCAGCCCCAGCATTTT. Full variable domain (outside the CDR3, taken from reference TRBV7-8 and TRBJ1-5): GAGVSQSPRYKVAKRGQDVALRCDPISGHVSLFWYQQALGQGPEFLTYFQNEAQLDKSGLPSDRFFAERPEGSVSTLKIQRTQQEDSAVYLCASSPPGGWDNQPQHFGDGTRLSIL.

The chain has TRBV6-5 and TRBJ1-1; D perhaps matches TRBD1 (5 bases). Germline CDR1 and CDR2: MNHEY and SVGAGI. Between the trimmed V and J ends, which lost 6 bases and 0 bases, there was a span of 20 bases. The CDR3 has 17 residues. CDR3 sequence (DNA): TGTGCCAGCAGCGACCCTCTAGGGGAGGACATGAACACTGAAGCTTTCTTT. Translated, it gives CASSDPLGEDMNTEAFF.

This clonotype was detected only once. The CDR3 is CASSITGGISNEQFF. CDR3 nucleotides: TGTGCCAGCAGTATAACAGGGGGCATCTCCAATGAGCAGTTCTTC. The chain joins TRBV12-3 or TRBV12-4 to TRBJ2-1, with 9 bases that match TRBD1. The CDR3 is 15 residues long. V lost 5 bases and J lost 6; bases outside the gene matches: 8.

This sequence joins TRBV27 and TRBJ1-1; 12 bases line up with TRBD1. Germline CDR1 and CDR2: MNHEY and SMNVEV (reference sequence). Unmatched junction bases numbered 7, after V lost 5 bases and J lost 0 bases. The CDR3 spans 17 residues. In nucleotides, the CDR3 is TGTGCCAGCAGTCCGCTCGGGACAGGGGGCCTGAACACTGAAGCTTTCTTT. As protein: CASSPLGTGGLNTEAFF.

In its sample, this clonotype was seen once. This chain uses TRBV11-2 with TRBJ2-7; D might be TRBD2 (5 bases). The germline V and J ends were trimmed by 0 bases and 2 bases, with 11 bases remaining between them. The CDR3 has 15 residues. Germline V gives CDR1 SGHAT, CDR2 FQNNGV. The CDR3 sequence is CASSLDWGSAYEQYF. The DNA of the CDR3 is TGTGCCAGCAGCTTAGATTGGGGTAGCGCCTACGAGCAGTACTTC.

In this sample, this clonotype turned up once. The chain recombines TRBV29-1 with TRBJ1-1; 7 bases agree with TRBD1. Germline V lookup: CDR1 SQVTM, CDR2 ANQGSEA. The CDR3 length is 14 residues. With 4 bases clipped from V and 5 bases from J, the junction kept 10 bases outside the gene matches. The CDR3 DNA reads as TGCAGCGTTGGAAGACAGGGCTTGAGGACTGAAGCTTTCTTT. Translated: CSVGRQGLRTEAFF.

This chain links TRBV18 with TRBJ1-2; D is undetermined. The V end lost 6 bases, the J end lost 7 bases, and 18 bases lay between the germline ends. Germline V gene sequence: CDR1 KGHSH, CDR2 LQKENI. The CDR3 loop spans 14 amino acids. The CDR3 spells CASSPEAQDSGYTF. The CDR3 region has the DNA TGTGCCAGCTCGCCTGAAGCGCAGGATTCTGGCTACACCTTC.

V is TRBV20-1 and J is TRBJ2-3; possibly TRBD1 for D (5 bases). Trimming pared 5 bases from V and 5 bases from J, leaving 17 bases between. This CDR3 has 14 amino acids. The V gene's germline CDR1 is DFQATT and CDR2 SNEGSKA (reference sequence). CDR3 DNA sequence: TGCAGTGCTGCTGGACACCTAACGATAGATACGCAGTATTTT. The encoded protein is CSAAGHLTIDTQYF.

This clonotype was counted only a few times. The J gene is TRBJ2-3, the V gene TRBV4-2; the D gene is possibly TRBD2 (5 bases). Germline V gives CDR1 LGHNA, CDR2 YNFKEQ. This CDR3 comprises 16 residues. Trimming pared 4 bases from V and 5 bases from J, leaving 19 bases between. The CDR3 DNA sequence: TGTGCCAGCAGCCGTTGGACGAGCGGTGAGGAAGATACGCAGTATTTT. It yields the protein CASSRWTSGEEDTQYF.

There are a few counts of this clonotype. This rearrangement joins TRBV20-1 to TRBJ1-4; 8 bases fit TRBD1. The length of the CDR3 is 18 residues. The junction had 12 bases not matched to a gene; V was cut back by 2 bases and J by 1 base. Looked up from germline, CDR1 is DFQATT and CDR2 is SNEGSKA (reference sequence). CDR3 sequence reads: CSARSDRAAAGTNEKLFF. The CDR3, as DNA: TGCAGTGCTAGATCGGACAGGGCCGCTGCGGGAACTAATGAAAAACTGTTTTTT.

The chain carries TRBV28 and TRBJ2-7; the match to TRBD2 covers 10 bases. The CDR3 has 16 amino acids. V lost 6 bases, J lost 3 bases, and 11 bases stayed unmatched. Germline CDR1 reads MDHEN; CDR2 reads SYDVKM. The CDR3 region has the DNA TGTGCCAGCAGCATTGGGTCTAGCGGGAGCTTCTACGAGCAGTACTTC. Amino acids: CASSIGSSGSFYEQYF.

This clonotype was seen ten or more times. The chain uses TRBV7-6 and TRBJ1-1; 7 nucleotides align to TRBD1. After removal of 1 base from V and 4 bases from J, the junction contained 9 bases not matched to a gene. Germline V CDR1 and CDR2: SGHVS, FNYEAQ. This CDR3 contains 16 residues. CDR3 in amino acids: CASSLVGSGGGTEAFF. Here the CDR3 DNA reads TGTGCCAGCAGCTTAGTAGGGTCAGGGGGAGGCACTGAAGCTTTCTTT.

Notes on this clonotype: This may come from a read error, since a much larger clone is one base off. CDR3 in amino acids: CASSLRVVGTTYEQYF. The CDR3 nucleotides read TGTGCCAGCAGCTTACGGGTAGTGGGAACAACCTACGAGCAGTACTTC. The rearrangement joins TRBV7-2 to TRBJ2-7; D unresolved. Trimming stripped 2 bases from V and 2 bases from J, with 16 bases between. The CDR3 loop spans 16 amino acids. The germline gives CDR1 SGHTA, CDR2 FQGNSA.

This clonotype has only one observation. The chain uses TRBV7-3 and TRBJ2-5; TRBD1 matches at 10 bases. CDR3 length: 17 amino acids. Germline V gene data show CDR1 as SGHTA and CDR2 as FQGTGA. V was pared by 1 base and J by 3 bases, with 8 bases of the junction left unmatched. CDR3 sequence: CASSLKAPGTGEETQYF. The CDR3 DNA reads TGTGCCAGCAGCTTAAAGGCCCCTGGGACAGGGGAAGAGACCCAGTACTTC. Together with reference TRBV7-3 and TRBJ2-5, the CDR3 gives the full variable domain: GAGVSQTPSNKVTEKGKYVELRCDPISGHTALYWYRQSLGQGPEFLIYFQGTGAADDSGLPNDRFFAVRPEGSVSTLKIQRTERGDSAVYLCASSLKAPGTGEETQYFGPGTRLLVL.

The genes are TRBV7-6 and TRBJ2-5, with D unclear. Germline V CDR1 and CDR2: SGHVS, FNYEAQ. Deletions cut 2 bases from V and 4 bases from J, with 11 bases between. The CDR3 has 14 residues. The CDR3: CASSLQTLRETQYF. The CDR3 DNA follows: TGTGCCAGCAGCTTACAGACTCTTCGAGAGACCCAGTACTTC.

This clonotype was recorded at least ten times. V gene TRBV7-8 combines with J gene TRBJ2-1, with 9 bases identical to TRBD2. The germline CDR1 and CDR2 sequences are SGHVS and FQNEAQ. This CDR3 comprises 15 residues. After removal of 5 bases from V and 9 bases from J, the junction contained 11 bases not matched to a gene. This CDR3 is CASSAPGLAVGEQFF. The CDR3 region has the DNA TGTGCCAGCAGCGCTCCGGGACTAGCCGTCGGTGAGCAGTTCTTC. The entire variable domain, with the rest obtained from reference TRBV7-8 and TRBJ2-1, is as follows: GAGVSQSPRYKVAKRGQDVALRCDPISGHVSLFWYQQALGQGPEFLTYFQNEAQLDKSGLPSDRFFAERPEGSVSTLKIQRTQQEDSAVYLCASSAPGLAVGEQFFGPGTRLTVL.

This chain's CDR3 is CASRVDRSTDTQYF. The DNA of the CDR3 is TGTGCCAGCAGGGTGGACAGGAGCACAGATACGCAGTATTTT. The V gene is TRBV7-3, the J gene TRBJ2-3, with 7 nucleotides matching TRBD1. J gave up 0 bases and V 6 bases, and 3 bases lay outside the gene matches. Germline V gene data show CDR1 as SGHTA and CDR2 as FQGTGA. The CDR3 has 14 residues.

In DNA form, the CDR3 reads TGTGCCAGCAGCAAGACACTTATGGGGGCCAACGTCCTGACTTTC. It is translated as CASSKTLMGANVLTF. The chain couples TRBV6-8 to TRBJ2-6; D is unresolved. V shed 6 bases and J shed 4 bases, with 13 bases lying between them. Germline V gene data show CDR1 as MNHGY and CDR2 as SAAAGT. The CDR3 is 15 residues long.

This clonotype appeared many times. The J gene is TRBJ2-2, the V gene TRBV29-1, with D perhaps assigned TRBD1 or TRBD2 (6 bases each). Germline V gene sequence: CDR1 SQVTM, CDR2 ANQGSEA. CDR3 size: 13 residues. The V gene lost 4 bases and the J gene lost 7 bases, with 13 bases spanning the gap. The CDR3 nucleotides read TGCAGCGTTGGGGGGGCGCAGGTCGGGGAGCTGTTTTTT. This translates into CSVGGAQVGELFF.

This clonotype was found a few times. The chain combines TRBV19 with TRBJ2-2; possible D gene TRBD1, 6 bases. Germline CDR1 reads LNHDA; CDR2 reads SQIVND (reference sequence). CDR3 length equals 17 residues. Deletions cut 9 bases from V and 4 bases from J, with 24 bases between. The CDR3: CASRQDSIRLTTGELFF. DNA for the CDR3: TGTGCCAGCCGACAGGACAGCATACGATTGACCACCGGGGAGCTGTTTTTT. The full variable domain, in which reference TRBV19 and TRBJ2-2 provide the parts outside the CDR3, is DGGITQSPKYLFRKEGQNVTLSCEQNLNHDAMYWYRQDPGQGLRLIYYSQIVNDFQKGDIAEGYSVSREKKESFPLTVTSAQKNPTAFYLCASRQDSIRLTTGELFFGEGSRLTVL.

The CDR3, as DNA: TGTGCCAGCAGTTCCGGTGACAACTACGAGCAGTACTTC. Amino acid sequence: CASSSGDNYEQYF. V and J are TRBV27 and TRBJ2-7; D call uncertain. The CDR3 totals 13 residues. Germline V CDR1 and CDR2: MNHEY, SMNVEV (reference sequence). Trimming took 4 bases from V and 3 from J, leaving 10 bases between them.

This clonotype has just one count. A much larger clone lies one base from this, so it may be a read error. The genes are TRBV7-2 and TRBJ1-5; D remains ambiguous. The V gene lost 5 bases and the J gene lost 3 bases, with 11 bases spanning the gap. This CDR3 contains 14 residues. Per the germline V gene, CDR1 is SGHTA and CDR2 is FQGNSA. The CDR3, as DNA: TGTGCCAGCAGCCTCGGACCGGACAATCAGCCCCAGCATTTT. This codes for CASSLGPDNQPQHF.